In its sample, the clone carrying this T cell receptor (beta chain) was seen once. Seattle's cohort entered during active infection and was followed longitudinally. The CDR3 totals 15 residues. Germline V CDR1 and CDR2: SNHLY, FYNNEI. V was shortened by 10 bases and J by 5 bases, with 21 bases between the two germline ends. As handled by the study authors: Amplified reference gene primers provided the basis for estimating nucleated cell counts. The method was immunoSEQ multiplex PCR; TCRdb's version includes in-frame clones alone and lacks a portion of them. For V, J and clone size, that table is used; D and trimming come from the DNA. The sample records over 150,000 clones, around 84% being singletons. This entry comes from a study of blood T cell repertoires in COVID-19. Study background: Samples came from the United States, Italy and Spain, spanning acute and convalescent COVID-19. Nucleic acid was either cDNA or gDNA, and it came from T cells, B-cell-depleted T cells, or PBMCs.

V and J are TRBV2 and TRBJ2-1, with D unresolved. The TCR comes from a woman aged 60-75 years with COVID-19, enrolled during active disease. Sequencing was carried out using peripheral blood. CDR3 sequence: CATVVGPHVNNEQFF. CDR3 DNA sequence: TGTGCCACCGTCGTTGGCCCGCATGTTAACAATGAGCAGTTCTTC.